This passage covers 14 T cell receptor beta chains from one sample sequenced in a study of blood T cell repertoires in COVID-19. Clones were read by immunoSEQ multiplex PCR, and TCRdb kept only the in-frame ones, dropping some. The sample shows 55,000 to 75,000 clones, more than 75% of them seen only once. The sequencing sample was made of peripheral blood. The receptors were sampled from a man in his 60s with acute or convalescent COVID-19.

The chain joins TRBV5-1 to TRBJ1-2; D might be TRBD1 (6 bases). V gave up 4 bases and J gave up 8 bases, with 15 bases separating them. CDR1 and CDR2 from the germline V gene are SGHRS and YFSETQ. The CDR3 runs to 13 residues. The CDR3 is CASSHREMRGYTF. As DNA, the CDR3 is TGCGCCAGCAGCCACAGGGAGATGCGAGGCTACACCTTC.

Worth noting for this clone: One end of the junction varies from germline; a read error may be responsible. The chain uses TRBV5-1 and TRBJ1-1, with D hard to call. The CDR3 is made up of 14 amino acids. Germline V gives CDR1 SGHRS, CDR2 YFSETQ. The CDR3 nucleotides are TGCGCCAGCAGATTGGACGGACTTATTCCTGAAGCTTTCTTT. This encodes CASRLDGLIPEAFF.

The chain is built from TRBV6-5 and TRBJ2-3, with no clear D. This CDR3 has 12 amino acids. CDR1 MNHEY and CDR2 SVGAGI come from the germline V gene. V was cut by 11 bases and J by 2 bases, with 11 bases left in between. Here the CDR3 DNA reads TGTGCCTCCCGCCAGGACACAGATACGCAGTATTTT. This gives the protein CASRQDTDTQYF.

This rearrangement joins TRBV21-1 to TRBJ1-6. TRBV21-1 is shown as a pseudogene. CDR3 size: 17 residues. DNA for the CDR3: TGTGCCAGCAGCACGTCCCCGCGGAGATCCTATAATTCACCCCTCCACTTT. Its protein product is CASSTSPRRSYNSPLHF.

The chain uses TRBV5-1 and TRBJ1-1; unclear D gene. V was clipped by 4 bases and J by 1 base, with 14 bases between them. CDR3 length: 15 amino acids. Per the germline V gene, CDR1 is SGHRS and CDR2 is YFSETQ. In nucleotides, the CDR3 is TGCGCCAGCAGCCAAGCAGGCCTCAAGAACACTGAAGCTTTCTTT. This encodes CASSQAGLKNTEAFF.

This sequence joins TRBV18 and TRBJ2-2; 8 nucleotides align to TRBD1. The CDR3 has 15 residues. J gave up 3 bases and V 6 bases, and 6 bases lay outside the gene matches. CDR1 and CDR2 (germline): KGHSH, LQKENI. DNA for the CDR3: TGTGCCAGCTCCCTGGACAGGGCGGACACCGGGGAGCTGTTTTTT. The encoded protein is CASSLDRADTGELFF. Supplemented by reference TRBV18 and TRBJ2-2, the full variable domain reads NAGVMQNPRHLVRRRGQEARLRCSPMKGHSHVYWYRQLPEEGLKFMVYLQKENIIDESGMPKERFSAEFPKEGPSILRIQQVVRGDSAAYFCASSLDRADTGELFFGEGSRLTVL.

The chain couples TRBV19 to TRBJ2-3; D ambiguous. Trimming cost V 5 bases and J 0 bases, with 12 bases left between them. This CDR3 has 15 amino acids. Looked up from germline, CDR1 is LNHDA and CDR2 is SQIVND (reference sequence). The CDR3 region has the DNA TGTGCCAGTAGTTCGAGGCAGCTTAGCACAGATACGCAGTATTTT. Translated: CASSSRQLSTDTQYF. The variable domain in full, completed from reference TRBV19 and TRBJ2-3, reads DGGITQSPKYLFRKEGQNVTLSCEQNLNHDAMYWYRQDPGQGLRLIYYSQIVNDFQKGDIAEGYSVSREKKESFPLTVTSAQKNPTAFYLCASSSRQLSTDTQYFGPGTRLTVL.

V gene TRBV14 combines with J gene TRBJ2-1; D is uncertain. The CDR3 is 14 residues long. The V and J ends lost 1 base and 0 bases respectively, with 4 bases between them. The germline gives CDR1 SGHDN, CDR2 FVKESK. The CDR3: CASSQGSSYNEQFF. Written as DNA, the CDR3 is TGTGCCAGCAGCCAAGGGAGCTCCTACAATGAGCAGTTCTTC.

For the CDR3, the DNA is TGTGCCAGCAGTTTGGTTCAGAATTCACCCCTCCACTTT. Translated: CASSLVQNSPLHF. The chain joins TRBV12-3 or TRBV12-4 to TRBJ1-6; D gene unclear. The CDR3 is 13 amino acids. The V and J ends lost 3 bases and 7 bases respectively, with 7 bases between them.

The chain carries TRBV19 and TRBJ1-5, with 9 bases fitting TRBD1. CDR1 LNHDA and CDR2 SQIVND come from the germline V gene (reference sequence). CDR3 length equals 15 residues. Trimming took 6 bases from V and 3 from J; bases not matched to a gene: 6. The CDR3 here is CASRTQGASNQPQHF. CDR3 in DNA: TGTGCCAGTAGGACACAGGGGGCCTCCAATCAGCCCCAGCATTTT.

The table lists this clone with a count of one. The gene calls are TRBV30 and TRBJ1-1, with a possible D match to TRBD1 (6 bases). The CDR3 runs to 14 residues. The ends were cut back, 1 base at V and 1 base at J, with 10 bases in the middle. Germline CDR1 reads GTSNPN; CDR2 reads SVGIG (reference sequence). The CDR3 DNA reads TGTGCCTGGAGTGAAGGGGGTCCGAACACTGAAGCTTTCTTT. Residues: CAWSEGGPNTEAFF.

The chain recombines TRBV5-1 with TRBJ2-7; 8 bases match TRBD1. Germline-derived CDR1 and CDR2 are SGHRS and YFSETQ. The CDR3 covers 16 residues. V was pared by 4 bases and J by 6 bases, with 15 bases of the junction left unmatched. DNA of the CDR3: TGCGCCAGCAGCGTGGGGATAGACAGGGGCTCTAGCGAGCAGTACTTC. Protein product: CASSVGIDRGSSEQYF.

The chain links TRBV11-3 to TRBJ2-5, with a tentative D call TRBD2 (6 bases). Trimming cost V 1 base and J 5 bases, with 14 bases left between them. This CDR3 contains 15 residues. Per germline, CDR1 SGHNT and CDR2 YENEEA. The CDR3 loop is CASSLGQGGSETQYF. CDR3 nucleotide sequence: TGTGCCAGCAGCTTAGGGCAGGGAGGATCGGAGACCCAGTACTTC.

Written as DNA, the CDR3 is TGTGCCAGCAGTGAACTTAATGGCTACACCTTC. It encodes CASSELNGYTF. The chain links TRBV25-1 to TRBJ1-2, with no clear D. Between the trimmed V and J ends, which lost 2 bases and 6 bases, there was a span of 4 bases. The CDR3 covers 11 residues. Germline V lookup: CDR1 MGHDK, CDR2 SYGVNS.